One and the same sample provided the 17 T cell receptor beta chains below, sequenced in a study of T cells in Graves' hyperthyroidism and ophthalmopathy. Amplification of TCR beta CDR3 regions used RNA as the template. HTBI primers were the set used in a first-round RT-PCR of the TCR CDR3. TCRdb used MiXCR to reprocess the multiplex PCR reads, holding one entry per CDR3 protein. Altogether fewer than 900,000 distinct CDR3 sequences are present, around a sixth being singletons, with the ten largest covering roughly 17%. Specimen: blood. The receptors here all came from a woman aged 50 to 65 with Graves' hyperthyroidism that later progressed to Graves' ophthalmopathy.

The rearrangement joins TRBV6-2 or TRBV6-3 to TRBJ1-4; perhaps TRBD1 as D (6 bases). Germline lookup yields CDR1 MNHEY and CDR2 SVGEGT. The CDR3 length is 14 residues. V lost 2 bases to trimming and J lost 8 bases, with 12 bases between them. The CDR3, as DNA: TGTGCCAGCAGTTACAGGGGGGGATTCGAAAAACTGTTTTTT. Protein sequence: CASSYRGGFEKLFF.

The table lists this clonotype with many counts. The rearrangement uses TRBV13 and TRBJ1-2, with D tentatively TRBD1 (5 bases). The CDR3 has 21 amino acids. Germline V gives CDR1 PRHDT, CDR2 FYEKMQ (reference sequence). Trimming removed 5 bases at V and 3 bases at J, with 34 bases between. CDR3 loop: CASSPTFRDRERGWTDYGYTF. Written as DNA, the CDR3 is TGTGCCAGCAGCCCCACCTTCCGGGACCGAGAGAGAGGGTGGACCGACTATGGCTACACCTTC.

This clonotype was seen repeatedly, ten times or more. The V call is TRBV7-9, the J call TRBJ2-2; TRBD2 agrees at 7 bases. Germline-derived CDR1 and CDR2 are SEHNR and FQNEAQ (reference sequence). V dropped 3 bases and J dropped 0; count of bases not matched to a gene: 7. CDR3 size: 17 residues. The DNA of the CDR3 is TGTGCCAGCAGCTTTCCGAAGCGGGGACCGAACACCGGGGAGCTGTTTTTT. Protein product: CASSFPKRGPNTGELFF.

This clonotype was counted a few times. This rearrangement joins TRBV7-9 to TRBJ2-7, with D possibly TRBD2 on 5 matching bases. Germline V gene lookup returns CDR1 SEHNR and CDR2 FQNEAQ (reference sequence). This CDR3 has 13 amino acids. Between the trimmed V and J ends, which lost 4 bases and 3 bases, there was a span of 10 bases. As DNA, the CDR3 is TGTGCCAGCAGCTCCCTCGGGGACTACGAGCAGTACTTC. Amino acid sequence: CASSSLGDYEQYF. Drawing the rest from reference TRBV7-9 and TRBJ2-7, the complete variable domain is DTGVSQNPRHKITKRGQNVTFRCDPISEHNRLYWYRQTLGQGPEFLTYFQNEAQLEKSRLLSDRFSAERPKGSFSTLEIQRTEQGDSAMYLCASSSLGDYEQYFGPGTRLTVT.

V gene TRBV19 combines with J gene TRBJ2-1, with 8 bases identical to TRBD2. The ends lost 7 bases at V and 8 bases at J; junction bases unmatched: 7. The V gene's germline CDR1 is LNHDA and CDR2 SQIVND (reference sequence). This CDR3 region has 13 residues. The CDR3 reads CASTSQRGYEQFF. CDR3 coding DNA: TGTGCCAGTACCTCCCAGCGGGGGTATGAGCAGTTCTTC.

The chain links TRBV20-1 to TRBJ1-2, with D hard to call. Germline V gene lookup returns CDR1 DFQATT and CDR2 SNEGSKA (reference sequence). The V end lost 6 bases, the J end lost 4 bases, and 18 bases lay between the germline ends. CDR3 size: 14 residues. CDR3 sequence reads: CSAAWVRAGYGYTF. Written as DNA, the CDR3 is TGCAGTGCGGCCTGGGTGAGGGCCGGCTATGGCTACACCTTC.

This clonotype appeared many times. The chain recombines TRBV12-3 or TRBV12-4 with TRBJ2-7; TRBD2 matches 7 bases. The CDR3 extends over 15 amino acids. V gave up 3 bases and J gave up 3 bases; unmatched junction bases: 8. CDR3 sequence: CASSLFVGDYYEQYF. CDR3 in DNA: TGTGCCAGCAGTTTGTTTGTAGGGGACTACTACGAGCAGTACTTC.

The table lists this clonotype with a few counts. The rearrangement uses TRBV12-3 or TRBV12-4 and TRBJ1-2; TRBD1 matches 8 bases. CDR3 size: 13 residues. Losses at the gene ends were 10 bases for V and 0 bases for J; bases not matched to a gene: 4. The CDR3 sequence is CAIWTGTNYGYTF. DNA for the CDR3: TGTGCCATCTGGACAGGGACTAACTATGGCTACACCTTC.

This clonotype has ten or more counts. J is TRBJ1-1 and V is TRBV5-1, with D uncertain. This CDR3 contains 14 residues. Trimming left V 5 bases short and J 6 bases short, with 17 bases between. Germline values: CDR1 SGHRS, CDR2 YFSETQ. This CDR3 is CASRQLAGSSEAFF. The CDR3 bases are TGCGCCAGCAGACAGCTGGCTGGATCGTCTGAAGCTTTCTTT.

This clonotype was recorded many times. This chain connects TRBV12-3 or TRBV12-4 to TRBJ2-1, with a tentative D call TRBD1 (6 bases). The CDR3 loop spans 13 amino acids. The ends were cut back, 2 bases at V and 9 bases at J, with 11 bases in the middle. The CDR3 loop reads CASSLNRAREQFF. The CDR3 DNA follows: TGTGCCAGCAGTTTAAACAGGGCGCGTGAGCAGTTCTTC.

The chain combines TRBV20-1 with TRBJ2-2; no definite D call. Germline loops: CDR1 DFQATT, CDR2 SNEGSKA (reference sequence). Trimming took off 3 bases at V and 5 bases at J, with 10 bases between the two ends. CDR3 length: 13 amino acids. The CDR3 loop is CSASMHTTGELFF. CDR3 nucleotide sequence: TGCAGTGCTAGTATGCATACAACCGGGGAGCTGTTTTTT.

This clonotype was counted ten times or more. The V gene is TRBV3-1, the J gene TRBJ1-5; D is uncertain. The V gene lost 0 bases and the J gene lost 6 bases, with 6 bases spanning the gap. The CDR3 consists of 13 residues. Germline CDR1 is LGHDT and CDR2 is YNNKEL (reference sequence). The CDR3: CASSQDLAQPQHF. The CDR3, as DNA: TGTGCCAGCAGCCAAGATTTGGCTCAGCCCCAGCATTTT.

The genes are TRBV6-2 or TRBV6-3 and TRBJ2-7; TRBD2 matches 8 bases. The CDR3 totals 14 residues. The germline V gene encodes CDR1 MNHEY and CDR2 SVGEGT. V lost 3 bases to trimming and J lost 5 bases; unmatched junction nucleotides: 6. The CDR3 bases are TGTGCCAGCAGTTATCAGGGGACTAGGAACGAGCAGTACTTC. This sequence encodes CASSYQGTRNEQYF.

Points on this clonotype: Being one base from a much bigger clone, this may be a read error. This chain links TRBV29-1 with TRBJ2-7; TRBD1 matches at 11 bases. The CDR3 spans 14 residues. From germline, CDR1 is SQVTM and CDR2 ANQGSEA. V lost 8 bases, J lost 2 bases, and 8 bases stayed unmatched. CDR3 amino acids: CSTGPGQGAYEQYF. As DNA, the CDR3 is TGCAGCACTGGTCCGGGACAGGGGGCCTACGAGCAGTACTTC.

In this sample, this clonotype turned up a few times. This may stem from a read error, because a much larger clone lies one nucleotide away. The J gene is TRBJ1-1, the V gene TRBV20-1; D is unclear. CDR3 size: 12 residues. CDR1 and CDR2 (germline): DFQATT, SNEGSKA (reference sequence). The V gene lost 6 bases and the J gene lost 4 bases, with 12 bases spanning the gap. The CDR3 sequence is CSAYGVTTEAFF. The CDR3 region has the DNA TGCAGTGCCTACGGGGTGACCACTGAAGCTTTCTTT.

The sample holds a few counts of this clonotype. The rearrangement joins TRBV12-3 or TRBV12-4 to TRBJ2-5; D is unresolved. Trimming pared 4 bases from V and 7 bases from J, leaving 16 bases between. The CDR3 consists of 14 residues. CDR3 sequence (DNA): TGTGCCAGCAGTTCCGGACCCCTAATCGGGACCCAGTACTTC. Protein: CASSSGPLIGTQYF.

In this sample, this clonotype turned up many times. The chain couples TRBV6-1 to TRBJ2-7; 8 nucleotides agree with TRBD2. The J segment lost 1 base and the V segment lost 6 bases, leaving 5 bases of the junction unmatched. The CDR3 sequence is 14 residues long. Per germline, CDR1 MNHNS and CDR2 SASEGT. Here the CDR3 DNA reads TGTGCCAGCAGCTACGCGGGGGGATCCTACGAGCAGTACTTC. Translating it yields CASSYAGGSYEQYF.